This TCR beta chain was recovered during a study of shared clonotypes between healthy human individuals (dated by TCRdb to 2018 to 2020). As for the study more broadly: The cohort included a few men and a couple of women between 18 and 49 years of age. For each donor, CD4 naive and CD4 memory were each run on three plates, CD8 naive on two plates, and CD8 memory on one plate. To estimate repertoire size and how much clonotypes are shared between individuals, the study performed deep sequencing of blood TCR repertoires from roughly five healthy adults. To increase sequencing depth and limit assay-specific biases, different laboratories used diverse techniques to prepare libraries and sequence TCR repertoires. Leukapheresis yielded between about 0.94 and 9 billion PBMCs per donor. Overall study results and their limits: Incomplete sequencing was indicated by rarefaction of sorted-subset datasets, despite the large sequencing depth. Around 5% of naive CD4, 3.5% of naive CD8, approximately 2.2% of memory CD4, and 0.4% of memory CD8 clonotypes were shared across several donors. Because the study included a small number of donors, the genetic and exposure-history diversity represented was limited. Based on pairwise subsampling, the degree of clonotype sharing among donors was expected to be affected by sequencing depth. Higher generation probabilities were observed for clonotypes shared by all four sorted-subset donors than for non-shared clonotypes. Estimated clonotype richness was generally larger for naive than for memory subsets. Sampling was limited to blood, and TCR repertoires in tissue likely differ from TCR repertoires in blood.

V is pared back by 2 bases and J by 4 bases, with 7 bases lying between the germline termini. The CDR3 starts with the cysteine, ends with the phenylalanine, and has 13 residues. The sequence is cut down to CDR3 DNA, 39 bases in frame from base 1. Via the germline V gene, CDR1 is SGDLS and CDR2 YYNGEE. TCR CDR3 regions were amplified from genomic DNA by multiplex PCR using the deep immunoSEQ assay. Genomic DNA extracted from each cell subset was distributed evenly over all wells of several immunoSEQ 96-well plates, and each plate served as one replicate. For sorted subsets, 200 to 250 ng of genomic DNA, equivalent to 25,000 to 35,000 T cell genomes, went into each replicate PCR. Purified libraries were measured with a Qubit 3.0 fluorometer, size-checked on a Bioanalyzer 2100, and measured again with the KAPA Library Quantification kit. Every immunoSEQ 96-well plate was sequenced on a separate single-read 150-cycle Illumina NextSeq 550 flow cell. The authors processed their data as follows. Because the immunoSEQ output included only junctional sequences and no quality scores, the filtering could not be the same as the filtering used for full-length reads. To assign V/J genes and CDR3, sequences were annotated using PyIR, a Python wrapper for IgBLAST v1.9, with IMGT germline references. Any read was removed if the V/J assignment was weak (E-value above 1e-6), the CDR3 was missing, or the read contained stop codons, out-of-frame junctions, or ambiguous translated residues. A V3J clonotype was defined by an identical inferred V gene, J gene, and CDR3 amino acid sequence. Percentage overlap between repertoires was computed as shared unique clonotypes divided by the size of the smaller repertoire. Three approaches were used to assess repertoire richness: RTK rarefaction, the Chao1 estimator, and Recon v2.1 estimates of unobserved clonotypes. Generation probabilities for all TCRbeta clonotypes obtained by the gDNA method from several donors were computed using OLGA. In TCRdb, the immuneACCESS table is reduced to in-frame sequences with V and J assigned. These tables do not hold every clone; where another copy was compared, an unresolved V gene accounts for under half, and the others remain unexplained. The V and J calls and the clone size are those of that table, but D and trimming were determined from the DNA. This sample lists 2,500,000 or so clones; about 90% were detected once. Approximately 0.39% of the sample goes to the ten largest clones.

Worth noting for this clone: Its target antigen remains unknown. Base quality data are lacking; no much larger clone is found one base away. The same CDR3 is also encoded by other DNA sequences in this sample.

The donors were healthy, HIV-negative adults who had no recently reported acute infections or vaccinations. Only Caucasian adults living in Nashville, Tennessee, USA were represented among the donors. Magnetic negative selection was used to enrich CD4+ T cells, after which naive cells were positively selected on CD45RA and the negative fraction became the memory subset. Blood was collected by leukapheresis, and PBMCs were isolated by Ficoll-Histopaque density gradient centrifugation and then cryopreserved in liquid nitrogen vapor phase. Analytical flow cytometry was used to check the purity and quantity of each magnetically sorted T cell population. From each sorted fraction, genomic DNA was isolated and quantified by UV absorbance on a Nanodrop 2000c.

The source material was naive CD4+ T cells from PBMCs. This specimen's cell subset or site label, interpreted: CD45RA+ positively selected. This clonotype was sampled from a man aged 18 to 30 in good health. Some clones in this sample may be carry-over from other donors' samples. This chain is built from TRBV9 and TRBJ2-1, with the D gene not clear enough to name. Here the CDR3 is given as CASSVAEYNEQFF. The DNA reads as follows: TGTGCCAGCAGCGTCGCCGAGTACAATGAGCAGTTCTTC.